The next 14 T cell receptor beta chains were all read from a single sample in a study of early stage breast cancer tumors. Data came from immunoSEQ multiplex PCR; TCRdb stores just in-frame clones and leaves some out. The sample includes thousands of clones, 65% to 80% of them seen just once. Sequenced input: normal breast tissue next to the tumor. Receptors were obtained from a person aged 55 to 70 with breast cancer.

Comments on this clone: One end of the junction varies from germline; a read error may be responsible. V usage is TRBV28 and J usage is TRBJ1-1; 7 nucleotides align to TRBD1. Germline CDR1 is MDHEN and CDR2 is SYDVKM. The CDR3 is 15 residues long. CDR3 protein: CTSSRAWDSNTEAFF. In DNA, the CDR3 is TGTACCAGCAGCCGGGCCTGGGACAGCAACACTGAAGCTTTCTTT.

By frequency in the sample, this clone is medium-sized. This chain links TRBV19 with TRBJ2-1; the match to TRBD2 covers 16 bases. The CDR3 runs to 20 residues. V shed 5 bases and J 0 bases; nucleotides not matched to a gene: 10. In germline, CDR1 is LNHDA, CDR2 SQIVND (reference sequence). The CDR3 loop is CASSRRGLAGGISSYNEQFF. The CDR3 region has the DNA TGTGCCAGTAGTCGACGGGGACTAGCGGGAGGGATTAGCTCCTACAATGAGCAGTTCTTC.

This chain joins TRBV6-6 and TRBJ1-5; D not certain. V was clipped by 9 bases and J by 7 bases, with 10 bases between them. The CDR3 spans 11 residues. Germline CDR1 reads MNHNY; CDR2 reads SVGAGI (reference sequence). CDR3 sequence (DNA): TGTGCCAGTGGGGTGAAGCAGCCCCAGCATTTT. Protein sequence: CASGVKQPQHF.

This clone was found a few times. This rearrangement joins TRBV7-3 to TRBJ2-2; no firm D call. Germline V gene sequence: CDR1 SGHTA, CDR2 FQGTGA. This CDR3 has 15 residues. Trimming took 5 bases from V and 2 from J, leaving 12 bases between them. CDR3 in amino acids: CASSNAADNTGELFF. DNA of the CDR3: TGTGCCAGCAGCAATGCGGCAGATAACACCGGGGAGCTGTTTTTT.

J is TRBJ2-1 and V is TRBV7-3; tentative D call: TRBD2 (6 bases). The CDR3 totals 17 residues. Trimming left V 3 bases short and J 0 bases short, with 15 bases between. Germline V gives CDR1 SGHTA, CDR2 FQGTGA. CDR3 region: CASSFLSGRGSYNEQFF. The DNA for the CDR3 is TGTGCCAGCAGCTTCTTAAGCGGGCGGGGCTCCTACAATGAGCAGTTCTTC.

This clone was seen a few times. This chain uses TRBV4-1 with TRBJ1-1, with D unclear. V was shortened by 1 base and J by 1 base, with 10 bases between the two germline ends. CDR1 is MGHRA, CDR2 YSYEKL, per germline. The CDR3 consists of 15 residues. DNA of the CDR3: TGCGCCAGCAGCCAAGTAATGCAGACGAACACTGAAGCTTTCTTT. Protein product: CASSQVMQTNTEAFF.

This chain uses TRBV29-1 with TRBJ2-1, with a tentative D call TRBD1 (6 bases). Per the germline V gene, CDR1 is SQVTM and CDR2 is ANQGSEA. The CDR3 is 13 residues long. Trimming pared 7 bases from V and 5 bases from J, leaving 15 bases between. For the CDR3, the DNA is TGCAGCGGACAGGTACTACTCCACAATGAGCAGTTCTTC. Amino acids: CSGQVLLHNEQFF.

V usage is TRBV10-3 and J usage is TRBJ2-3, with D possibly matching TRBD1 (5 bases). This CDR3 is built from 13 residues. V was clipped by 6 bases and J by 4 bases, with 11 bases between them. CDR1 is ENHRY, CDR2 SYGVKD, per germline. The CDR3 here is CAIRGLGADTQYF. CDR3 sequence (DNA): TGTGCCATCAGGGGGCTAGGGGCAGATACGCAGTATTTT.

This clone came up a few times. The gene calls are TRBV5-1 and TRBJ2-3; D call uncertain. Germline CDR1 SGHRS, CDR2 YFSETQ. The CDR3 sequence is 12 residues long. Trimming shortened V by 4 bases and J by 6 bases, and 9 bases separated the two germline ends. As DNA, the CDR3 is TGCGCCAGCAGCGACCCTCGGGATACGCAGTATTTT. Translated: CASSDPRDTQYF.

The V call is TRBV4-1, the J call TRBJ2-5, with D possibly matching TRBD2 (6 bases). Between the trimmed V and J ends, which lost 2 bases and 0 bases, there was a span of 19 bases. From germline, CDR1 is MGHRA and CDR2 YSYEKL. CDR3 length: 18 amino acids. CDR3 DNA: TGCGCCAGCAGCCAAAATCGGCTAGCGCACCCTTACCAAGAGACCCAGTACTTC. This codes for CASSQNRLAHPYQETQYF.

Comment on this clone: An end of the junction does not agree with germline; a read error may underlie this. This chain uses TRBV7-7 with TRBJ2-1, with TRBD1 matching 8 bases. There are 15 residues in the CDR3. The germline V gene encodes CDR1 SSHAT and CDR2 FNYEAQ (reference sequence). CDR3 DNA sequence: TGTGCTAGCAGCTTATACTCGACAGGGGTCAATGAGCAGTTCTTC. It is translated as CASSLYSTGVNEQFF.

The chain is built from TRBV5-1 and TRBJ2-3, with 8 bases fitting TRBD1. CDR3 length: 16 residues. Losses at the gene ends were 4 bases for V and 5 bases for J; bases not matched to a gene: 12. Germline lookup yields CDR1 SGHRS and CDR2 YFSETQ. The CDR3 DNA reads TGCGCCAGCAGCCCCCGGGACAGGCAAAGGGGAGATACGCAGTATTTT. Translation: CASSPRDRQRGDTQYF.

J is TRBJ2-1 and V is TRBV27; the match to TRBD2 covers 10 bases. V was clipped by 0 bases and J by 6 bases; unmatched bases: 2. The CDR3 is made up of 15 amino acids. CDR1 is MNHEY, CDR2 SMNVEV, per germline (reference sequence). The DNA for the CDR3 is TGTGCCAGCAGTTTATCTGGGACTAGCGTCAATGAGCAGTTCTTC. Its protein is CASSLSGTSVNEQFF.

The chain recombines TRBV5-1 with TRBJ1-1, with D hard to call. Germline CDR1 is SGHRS and CDR2 is YFSETQ. This CDR3 is 17 amino acids long. The germline V and J ends were trimmed by 5 bases and 0 bases, with 20 bases remaining between them. The CDR3 region has the DNA TGCGCCAGCAGTTGGACTAGTACCGGAGTCATGAACACTGAAGCTTTCTTT. Amino acid sequence: CASSWTSTGVMNTEAFF.